This TCR beta chain is drawn from a study of T cell responses to AZD1222 COVID-19 vaccine. Whole-study results and caveats: Seropositive status at baseline applied to only five or six AZD1222 recipients. In all cases, repertoires were sampled only after the peak T cell response.

Regarding this clone: What it binds is not known.

The CDR3 contains 12 residues. The V gene's germline CDR1 is LGHNA and CDR2 YNFKEQ. V was cut by 4 bases and J by 7 bases, with 10 bases left in between. Clones were read by immunoSEQ multiplex PCR, and TCRdb kept only the in-frame ones, dropping some. The sample carries 90,000 to 120,000 clones, roughly 86% recorded once. The TCR was taken from an adult who received the MenACWY meningococcal vaccine as a control. The V gene is TRBV4-2, the J gene TRBJ1-2; TRBD1 might be the D (6 bases). The sample in question was peripheral blood, obtained 28 days after the second dose of the MenACWY control vaccine. The CDR3 region has the DNA TGTGCCAGCAGCCCCCAGGACAGTGGCTACACCTTC. Protein product: CASSPQDSGYTF.